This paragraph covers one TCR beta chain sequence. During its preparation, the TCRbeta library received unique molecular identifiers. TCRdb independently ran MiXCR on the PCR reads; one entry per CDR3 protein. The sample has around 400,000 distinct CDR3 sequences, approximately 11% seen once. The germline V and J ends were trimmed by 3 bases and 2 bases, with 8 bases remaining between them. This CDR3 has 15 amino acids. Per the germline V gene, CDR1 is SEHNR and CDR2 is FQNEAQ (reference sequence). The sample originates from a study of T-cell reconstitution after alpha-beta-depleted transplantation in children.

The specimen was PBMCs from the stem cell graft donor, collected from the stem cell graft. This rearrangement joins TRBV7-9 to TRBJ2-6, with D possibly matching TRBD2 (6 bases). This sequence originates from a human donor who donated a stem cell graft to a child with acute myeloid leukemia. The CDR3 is CASSLGLTGANVLTF. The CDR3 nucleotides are TGTGCCAGCAGCTTGGGACTCACTGGGGCCAACGTCCTGACTTTC.